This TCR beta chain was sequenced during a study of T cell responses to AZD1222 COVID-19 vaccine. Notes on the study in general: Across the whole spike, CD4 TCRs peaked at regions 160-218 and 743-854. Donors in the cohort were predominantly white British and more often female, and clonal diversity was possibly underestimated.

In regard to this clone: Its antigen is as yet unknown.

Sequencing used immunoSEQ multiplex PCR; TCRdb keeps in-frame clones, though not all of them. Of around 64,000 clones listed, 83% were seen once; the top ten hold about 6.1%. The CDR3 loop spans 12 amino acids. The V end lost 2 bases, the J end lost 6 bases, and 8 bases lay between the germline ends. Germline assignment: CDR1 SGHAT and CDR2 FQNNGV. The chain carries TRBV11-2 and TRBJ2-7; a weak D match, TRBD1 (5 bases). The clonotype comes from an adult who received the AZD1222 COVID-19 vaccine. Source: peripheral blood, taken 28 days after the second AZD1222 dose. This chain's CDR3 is CASSLLRVEQYF. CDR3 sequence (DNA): TGTGCCAGCAGCTTACTCAGGGTCGAGCAGTACTTC.